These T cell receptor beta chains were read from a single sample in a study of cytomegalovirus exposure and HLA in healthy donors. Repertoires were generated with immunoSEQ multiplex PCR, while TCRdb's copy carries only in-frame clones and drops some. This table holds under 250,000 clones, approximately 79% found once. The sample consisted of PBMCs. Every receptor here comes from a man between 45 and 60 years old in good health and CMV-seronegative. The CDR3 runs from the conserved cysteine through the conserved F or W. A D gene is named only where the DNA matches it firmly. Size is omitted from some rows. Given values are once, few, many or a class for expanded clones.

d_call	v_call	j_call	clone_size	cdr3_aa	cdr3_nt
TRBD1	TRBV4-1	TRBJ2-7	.	CASSHLSGQGAREQYF	TGCGCCAGCAGCCATCTCTCCGGACAGGGGGCTCGCGAGCAGTACTTC
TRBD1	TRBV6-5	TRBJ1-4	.	CASSPPRDRGEKLFF	TGTGCCAGCAGTCCACCTCGGGACAGGGGCGAAAAACTGTTTTTT
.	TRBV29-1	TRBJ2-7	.	CSVEAGRNEQYF	TGCAGCGTTGAAGCAGGTAGGAACGAGCAGTACTTC
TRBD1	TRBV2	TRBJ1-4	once	CASSEQGVEKLFF	TGTGCCAGCAGTGAACAGGGGGTCGAAAAACTGTTTTTT
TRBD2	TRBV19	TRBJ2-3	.	CASTPRRLLSGGVGTDTQYF	TGTGCCAGTACCCCGAGACGGTTATTGAGCGGGGGAGTAGGCACAGATACGCAGTATTTT
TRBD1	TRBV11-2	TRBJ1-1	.	CASSLGQAMDTEAFF	TGTGCCAGCAGCTTGGGACAGGCTATGGACACTGAAGCTTTCTTT
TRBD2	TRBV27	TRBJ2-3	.	CASSSRGLAASTDTQYF	TGTGCCAGCAGCTCCCGGGGACTAGCGGCCAGCACAGATACGCAGTATTTT
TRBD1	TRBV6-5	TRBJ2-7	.	CASSYGGQAYEQYF	TGTGCCAGCAGTTACGGGGGACAGGCCTACGAGCAGTACTTC
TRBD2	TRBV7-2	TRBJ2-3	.	CASRLAGAGDTQYF	TGTGCCAGCAGACTAGCGGGGGCCGGGGATACGCAGTATTTT
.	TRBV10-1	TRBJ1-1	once	CASSDRGGTEAFF	TGCGCCAGCAGTGATAGGGGGGGCACTGAAGCTTTCTTT
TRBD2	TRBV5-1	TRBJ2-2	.	CASSFGTSGPGELFF	TGCGCCAGCAGCTTCGGGACTAGCGGGCCCGGGGAGCTGTTTTTT
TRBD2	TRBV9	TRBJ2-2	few	CASTSGTSATGELFF	TGTGCCAGCACCTCCGGGACTAGCGCCACCGGGGAGCTGTTTTTT
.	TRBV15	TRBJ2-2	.	CATSRDRDTGELFF	TGTGCCACCAGCAGAGATCGGGACACCGGGGAGCTGTTTTTT
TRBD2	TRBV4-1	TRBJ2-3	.	CASSQGLAWGGDTQYF	TGCGCCAGCAGCCAAGGACTAGCGTGGGGCGGAGATACGCAGTATTTT
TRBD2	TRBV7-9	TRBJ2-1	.	CASSLEDSGSFGEQFF	TGTGCCAGCAGCTTGGAAGATAGCGGGAGTTTCGGTGAGCAGTTCTTC
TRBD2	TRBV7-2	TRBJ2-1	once	CASSWTSGSSWGNEQFF	TGTGCCAGCAGCTGGACTAGCGGGAGCAGTTGGGGCAATGAGCAGTTCTTC
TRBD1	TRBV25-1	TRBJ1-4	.	CASSVGQGATEKLFF	TGTGCCAGCAGTGTGGGACAGGGGGCTACTGAAAAACTGTTTTTT
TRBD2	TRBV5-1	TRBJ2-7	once	CASSLTSGRVGSYEQYF	TGCGCCAGCAGTTTGACTAGCGGGAGGGTCGGGTCCTACGAGCAGTACTTC
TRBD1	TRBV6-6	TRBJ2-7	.	CASPPSPGQGGEQYF	TGTGCCAGCCCACCTAGTCCTGGACAGGGAGGCGAGCAGTACTTC
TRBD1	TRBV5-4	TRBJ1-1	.	CASSLGDRGYTEAFF	TGTGCCAGCAGCTTGGGGGACAGGGGCTACACTGAAGCTTTCTTT
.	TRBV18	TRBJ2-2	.	CASSFRTDNTGELFF	TGTGCCAGCTCATTCCGGACTGACAACACCGGGGAGCTGTTTTTT
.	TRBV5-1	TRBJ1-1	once	CASSLAPGTTEAFF	TGCGCCAGCAGCTTGGCCCCGGGAACCACTGAAGCTTTCTTT
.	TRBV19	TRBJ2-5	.	CASSIGGKETQYF	TGTGCCAGTAGTATTGGGGGGAAAGAGACCCAGTACTTC
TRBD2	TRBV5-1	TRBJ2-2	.	CASSLGGTTNFAGELFF	TGCGCCAGCAGCTTGGGTGGGACTACAAACTTCGCCGGGGAGCTGTTTTTT
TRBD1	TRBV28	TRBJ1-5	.	CASSLRQGIYQPQHF	TGTGCCAGCAGTTTGAGACAGGGGATTTATCAGCCCCAGCATTTT
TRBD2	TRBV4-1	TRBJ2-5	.	CASSAGGAGVAETQYF	TGCGCCAGCAGCGCCGGGGGAGCGGGAGTTGCAGAGACCCAGTACTTC
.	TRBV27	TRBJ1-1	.	CASSSGSMNTEAFF	TGTGCCAGCAGTTCCGGGTCCATGAACACTGAAGCTTTCTTT
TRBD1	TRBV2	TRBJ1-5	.	CATGQGAAYSNQPQHF	TGTGCCACCGGACAGGGGGCGGCGTATAGCAATCAGCCCCAGCATTTT
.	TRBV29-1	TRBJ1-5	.	CSVARASNQPQHF	TGCAGCGTTGCCAGGGCCAGCAATCAGCCCCAGCATTTT
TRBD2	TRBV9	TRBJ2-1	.	CASSTPSGSYNEQFF	TGTGCCAGCAGCACCCCTAGCGGGAGCTACAATGAGCAGTTCTTC
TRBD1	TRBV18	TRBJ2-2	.	CASSPWTGGNTGELFF	TGTGCCAGCTCACCATGGACAGGGGGCAACACCGGGGAGCTGTTTTTT
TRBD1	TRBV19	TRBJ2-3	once	CASSLQGARTDTQYF	TGTGCCAGTAGTCTACAGGGGGCTCGGACAGATACGCAGTATTTT
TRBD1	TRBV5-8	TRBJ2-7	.	CASSHWTGGGEQYF	TGTGCCAGCAGCCACTGGACAGGGGGGGGCGAGCAGTACTTC
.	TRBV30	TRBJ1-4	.	CAWSVLGSEKLFF	TGTGCCTGGAGTGTACTGGGCAGTGAAAAACTGTTTTTT
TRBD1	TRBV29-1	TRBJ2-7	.	CSVKPRDSEQYF	TGCAGCGTTAAACCCAGGGACAGCGAGCAGTACTTC
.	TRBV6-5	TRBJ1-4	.	CASSYSKTVTSEKLFF	TGTGCCAGCAGTTACTCTAAGACAGTCACCTCCGAAAAACTGTTTTTT
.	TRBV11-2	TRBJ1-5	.	CASSLARTGQPQHF	TGTGCCAGCAGCTTAGCCAGGACGGGGCAGCCCCAGCATTTT